Following are 10 T cell receptor beta chains from one sample sequenced in a study of CD8 T cells in Susac syndrome. When the RNA was reverse transcribed, random hexamers were used with an input of about 0.5 to 1 ug. One entry per CDR3 protein, called by TCRdb with MiXCR from the immunoSEQ multiplex PCR reads. Of 150,000 to 200,000 distinct CDR3 sequences listed, more than 95% are singletons. Material: CD4+ T cells from PBMCs. These TCRs come from a human donor with Susac syndrome.

The V call is TRBV20-1, the J call TRBJ1-6; D gene ambiguous. Germline V gene lookup returns CDR1 DFQATT and CDR2 SNEGSKA (reference sequence). Deletions cut 0 bases from V and 1 base from J, with 13 bases between. This CDR3 contains 17 residues. DNA for the CDR3: TGCAGTGCTAGAGATCCGGTATTAGGGTCCTATAATTCACCCCTCCACTTT. Its translation: CSARDPVLGSYNSPLHF.

The J gene is TRBJ2-7, the V gene TRBV14; D is unclear. This CDR3 has 11 residues. V gave up 2 bases and J gave up 7 bases, with 6 bases separating them. Germline assignment: CDR1 SGHDN and CDR2 FVKESK. CDR3 sequence (DNA): TGTGCCAGCAGCCAATACAAGGAGCAGTACTTC. Translated, it gives CASSQYKEQYF.

The chain uses TRBV18 and TRBJ2-7; D not certain. Germline V gene sequence: CDR1 KGHSH, CDR2 LQKENI. This CDR3 contains 16 residues. V was trimmed by 4 bases and J by 0 bases, leaving 16 bases between them. CDR3: CASSRDRALSSYEQYF. DNA of the CDR3: TGTGCCAGCTCACGCGATCGGGCCTTGAGCTCCTACGAGCAGTACTTC.

This chain joins TRBV29-1 and TRBJ2-3, with TRBD2 matching over 11 bases. Germline CDR1 and CDR2: SQVTM and ANQGSEA. The V and J ends lost 7 bases and 1 base, in that order; junction bases with no gene match: 4. The CDR3 has 14 residues. The DNA of the CDR3 is TGCAGCGCTTCGACTAGCGGGGGCACAGATACGCAGTATTTT. Protein: CSASTSGGTDTQYF.

V is TRBV4-2 and J is TRBJ2-2, with 9 bases aligning to TRBD2. There are 17 residues in the CDR3. From germline, CDR1 is LGHNA and CDR2 YNFKEQ. V lost 0 bases and J lost 2; bases outside the gene matches: 4. The CDR3 region is CASSQDRLAANTGELFF. The CDR3 DNA follows: TGTGCCAGCAGCCAAGATCGACTAGCGGCAAACACCGGGGAGCTGTTTTTT.

V usage is TRBV7-2 and J usage is TRBJ2-5, with no clear D. The germline V gene has CDR1 SGHTA and CDR2 FQGNSA. CDR3 length equals 14 residues. The ends were cut back, 1 base at V and 5 bases at J, with 11 bases in the middle. The CDR3 spells CASSLDSADETQYF. CDR3 nucleotides: TGTGCCAGCAGCTTAGACTCCGCGGACGAGACCCAGTACTTC.

This clonotype was seen a single time. This chain connects TRBV4-2 to TRBJ2-1; 7 bases agree with TRBD2. CDR3 length equals 15 residues. Germline CDR1 is LGHNA and CDR2 is YNFKEQ. V dropped 1 base and J dropped 4; count of bases not matched to a gene: 4. CDR3 DNA: TGTGCCAGCAGCCAAGTAGCGGGTGTATACAATGAGCAGTTCTTC. The encoded protein is CASSQVAGVYNEQFF.

The V gene is TRBV7-2, the J gene TRBJ1-2, with D possibly TRBD1 on 5 matching bases. V lost 5 bases, J lost 8 bases, and 9 bases lay in between. CDR1 is SGHTA and CDR2 is FQGNSA in the germline V gene. There are 11 residues in the CDR3. The CDR3 region is CASSRDDGYTF. DNA for the CDR3: TGTGCCAGCAGCCGGGACGACGGCTACACCTTC.

This chain connects TRBV12-5 to TRBJ2-3; D may be TRBD1 or TRBD2 (5 bases each). The V gene lost 4 bases and the J gene lost 3 bases, with 14 bases spanning the gap. The CDR3 has 15 amino acids. Germline V lookup: CDR1 LGHNT, CDR2 FRNRAP. In DNA, the CDR3 is TGTGCTAGTGGTTGGGCCCCAGAGGGGACAGATACGCAGTATTTT. Amino acids: CASGWAPEGTDTQYF.

The chain carries TRBV4-1 and TRBJ2-5; D tentatively fits TRBD1 or TRBD2 (6 bases each). The germline gives CDR1 MGHRA, CDR2 YSYEKL. The germline V and J ends were trimmed by 3 bases and 1 base, with 15 bases remaining between them. This CDR3 has 16 amino acids. The chain's CDR3 is CASSQLRGGPQETQYF. For the CDR3, the DNA is TGCGCCAGCAGCCAGTTAAGAGGGGGGCCCCAAGAGACCCAGTACTTC.